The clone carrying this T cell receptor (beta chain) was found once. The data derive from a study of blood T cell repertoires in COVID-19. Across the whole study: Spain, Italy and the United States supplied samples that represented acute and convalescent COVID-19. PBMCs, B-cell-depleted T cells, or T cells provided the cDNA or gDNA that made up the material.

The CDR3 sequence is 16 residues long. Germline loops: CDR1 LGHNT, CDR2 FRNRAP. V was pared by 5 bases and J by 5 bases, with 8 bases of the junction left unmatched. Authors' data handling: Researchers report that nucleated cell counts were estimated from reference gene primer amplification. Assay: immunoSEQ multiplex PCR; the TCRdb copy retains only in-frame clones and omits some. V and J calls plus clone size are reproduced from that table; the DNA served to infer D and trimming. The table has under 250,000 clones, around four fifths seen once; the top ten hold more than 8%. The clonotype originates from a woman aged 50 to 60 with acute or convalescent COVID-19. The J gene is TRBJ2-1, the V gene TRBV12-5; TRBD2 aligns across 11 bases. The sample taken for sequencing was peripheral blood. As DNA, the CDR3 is TGTGCTAGTGGTCCGGGGACTAGCGGCATAAACAATGAGCAGTTCTTC. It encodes CASGPGTSGINNEQFF.